This T cell receptor (beta chain) was observed in a study of blood T cell repertoires in COVID-19. Study as a whole: PBMCs, B-cell-depleted T cells, or T cells provided the cDNA or gDNA that made up the material.

Trimming took 1 base from V and 13 from J; bases not matched to a gene: 11. The germline V gene encodes CDR1 KGHDR and CDR2 SFDVKD. The CDR3 consists of 16 residues. The protocol was immunoSEQ multiplex PCR, while the TCRdb copy is restricted to in-frame clones and leaves out a portion. The table records approximately 190,000 clones, 90% of them present only once. The sequenced sample was peripheral blood. V gene TRBV24-1 combines with J gene TRBJ2-1; 11 bases are shared with TRBD2. This receptor was obtained from a man between 50 and 59 years old with acute or convalescent COVID-19. This chain's CDR3 is CATSDLRTSGPTRQFF. The DNA of the CDR3 is TGTGCCACCAGTGATTTAAGGACTAGCGGGCCCACCCGCCAGTTCTTC.